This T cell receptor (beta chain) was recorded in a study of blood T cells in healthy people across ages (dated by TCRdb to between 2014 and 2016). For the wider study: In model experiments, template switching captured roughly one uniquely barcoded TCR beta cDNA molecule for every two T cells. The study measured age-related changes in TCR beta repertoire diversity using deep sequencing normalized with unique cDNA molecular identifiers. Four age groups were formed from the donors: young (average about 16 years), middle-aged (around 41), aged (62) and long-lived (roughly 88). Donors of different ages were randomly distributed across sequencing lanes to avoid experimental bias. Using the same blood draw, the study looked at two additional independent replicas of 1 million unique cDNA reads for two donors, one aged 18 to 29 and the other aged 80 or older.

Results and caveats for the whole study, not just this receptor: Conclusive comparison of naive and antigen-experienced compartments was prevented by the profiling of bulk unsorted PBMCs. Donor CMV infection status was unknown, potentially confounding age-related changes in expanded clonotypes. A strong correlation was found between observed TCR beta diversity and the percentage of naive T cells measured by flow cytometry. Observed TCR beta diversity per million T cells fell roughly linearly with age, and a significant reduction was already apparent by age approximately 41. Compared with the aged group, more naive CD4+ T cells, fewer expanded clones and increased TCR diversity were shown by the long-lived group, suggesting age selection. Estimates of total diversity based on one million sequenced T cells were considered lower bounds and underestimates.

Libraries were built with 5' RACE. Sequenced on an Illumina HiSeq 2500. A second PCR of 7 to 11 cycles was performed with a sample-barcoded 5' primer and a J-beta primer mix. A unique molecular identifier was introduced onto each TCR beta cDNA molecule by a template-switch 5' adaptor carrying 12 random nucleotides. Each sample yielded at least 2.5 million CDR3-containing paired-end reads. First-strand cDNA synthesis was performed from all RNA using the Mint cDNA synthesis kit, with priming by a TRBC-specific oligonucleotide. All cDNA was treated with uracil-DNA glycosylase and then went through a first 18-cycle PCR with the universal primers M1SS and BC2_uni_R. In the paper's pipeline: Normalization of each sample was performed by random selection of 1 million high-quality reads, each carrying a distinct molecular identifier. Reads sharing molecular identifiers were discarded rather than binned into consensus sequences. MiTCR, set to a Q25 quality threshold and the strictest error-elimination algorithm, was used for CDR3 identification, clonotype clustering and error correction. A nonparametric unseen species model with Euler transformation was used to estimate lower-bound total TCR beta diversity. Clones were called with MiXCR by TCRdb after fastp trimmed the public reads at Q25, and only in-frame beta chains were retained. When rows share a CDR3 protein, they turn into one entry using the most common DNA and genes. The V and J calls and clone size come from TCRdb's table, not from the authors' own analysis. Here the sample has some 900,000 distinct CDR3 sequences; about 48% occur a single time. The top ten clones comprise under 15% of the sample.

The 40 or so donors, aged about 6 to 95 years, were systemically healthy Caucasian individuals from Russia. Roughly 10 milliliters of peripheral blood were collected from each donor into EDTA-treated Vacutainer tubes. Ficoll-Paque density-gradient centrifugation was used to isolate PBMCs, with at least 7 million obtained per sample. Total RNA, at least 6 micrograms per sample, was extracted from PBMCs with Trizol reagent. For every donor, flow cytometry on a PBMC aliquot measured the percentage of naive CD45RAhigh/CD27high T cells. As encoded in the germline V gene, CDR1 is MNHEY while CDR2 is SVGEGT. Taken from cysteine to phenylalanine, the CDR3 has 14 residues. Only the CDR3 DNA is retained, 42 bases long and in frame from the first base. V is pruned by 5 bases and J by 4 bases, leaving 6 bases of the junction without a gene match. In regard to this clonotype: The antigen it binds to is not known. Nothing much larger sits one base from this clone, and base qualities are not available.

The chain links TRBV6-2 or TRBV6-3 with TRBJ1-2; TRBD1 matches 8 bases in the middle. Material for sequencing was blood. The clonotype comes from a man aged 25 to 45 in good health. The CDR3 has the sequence CASSRTGSGYGYTF. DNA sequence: TGTGCCAGCAGTCGGACAGGGTCGGGCTATGGCTACACCTTC.